This passage covers 24 T cell receptor beta chains from one sample sequenced in a study of identical twins. Each CDR3 protein is one row after TCRdb ran MiXCR on the 5' RACE reads. The sample lists 400,000 to 550,000 distinct CDR3 sequences; 20% to 25% were seen once. In addition, the sample was reused for a study of T cells expressing NK-cell markers.

The source material was CD4+ T cells sorted from blood. These receptors were taken from a woman aged 18-29 years in good health.

This chain joins TRBV18 and TRBJ2-5; a possible D gene is TRBD1 (6 bases). CDR3 length equals 14 residues. Trimming removed 6 bases from V and 4 bases from J, with 15 bases in between. CDR1 is KGHSH, CDR2 LQKENI, per germline. The CDR3 bases are TGTGCCAGCTCGGGACAAGCGGCGGGAGAGACCCAGTACTTC. Its translation is CASSGQAAGETQYF.

This clonotype was seen more than once but under ten times. The gene calls are TRBV12-3 or TRBV12-4 and TRBJ2-4; D perhaps matches TRBD1 (6 bases). Trimming removed 2 bases at V and 10 bases at J, with 12 bases between. The CDR3 consists of 13 residues. The CDR3 DNA follows: TGTGCCAGCAGTTTAAGGACAGACGAGATTCAGTACTTC. Translated, it gives CASSLRTDEIQYF.

The genes are TRBV19 and TRBJ2-3; D is possibly TRBD2 (6 bases). Germline CDR1 and CDR2: LNHDA and SQIVND (reference sequence). The V end was cut by 10 bases, the J end by 2 bases, with 19 bases between. The CDR3 spans 15 residues. CDR3 DNA sequence: TGTGCCACCCCCCTTTTGACTAGTTCCACAGATACGCAGTATTTT. It specifies CATPLLTSSTDTQYF.

This clonotype was picked up many times. The chain employs TRBV20-1 and TRBJ2-1; D unresolved. The CDR3 has 16 amino acids. Per germline, CDR1 DFQATT and CDR2 SNEGSKA (reference sequence). V lost 5 bases and J lost 2, with 19 bases in between. The CDR3 reads CSAATMIVGAYNEQFF. CDR3 nucleotide sequence: TGCAGTGCTGCTACGATGATCGTTGGGGCCTACAATGAGCAGTTCTTC.

This clonotype was picked up a small number of times. The rearrangement joins TRBV24-1 to TRBJ2-2; D is ambiguous. There are 13 residues in the CDR3. Germline V lookup: CDR1 KGHDR, CDR2 SFDVKD. V was pared by 9 bases and J by 2 bases, with 9 bases between. The CDR3 coding sequence is TGTGCCACCGGGGTCGAAAACACCGGGGAGCTGTTTTTT. Its protein product is CATGVENTGELFF.

This rearrangement joins TRBV9 to TRBJ1-2, with TRBD1 as a possible D gene (5 bases). Germline CDR1 reads SGDLS; CDR2 reads YYNGEE. The CDR3 has 15 residues. The V end was cut by 4 bases, the J end by 1 base, with 14 bases between. The CDR3 is CASSSLGRGNYGYTF. The DNA of the CDR3 is TGTGCCAGCAGCTCCCTGGGGAGGGGTAACTATGGCTACACCTTC.

Only a few counts were recorded for this clonotype. The chain carries TRBV4-3 and TRBJ2-7, with 10 bases matching TRBD2. Per germline, CDR1 LGHNA and CDR2 YSLEER. The CDR3 has 14 amino acids. Germline trimming cut 0 bases from V and 11 bases from J; bases unmatched to any gene: 7. The chain's CDR3 is CASSQDRLAGAEYF. As DNA, the CDR3 is TGCGCCAGCAGCCAAGATCGCCTAGCGGGAGCGGAGTACTTC.

This clonotype was seen a handful of times. The chain recombines TRBV5-1 with TRBJ2-1; D possibly corresponds to TRBD2 (6 bases). The CDR3 has 15 amino acids. CDR1 and CDR2 (germline): SGHRS, YFSETQ. V was shortened by 7 bases and J by 0 bases, with 14 bases between the two germline ends. The CDR3 bases are TGCGCCAGCCGGGACTCCATCTACTCCTACAATGAGCAGTTCTTC. As protein: CASRDSIYSYNEQFF.

The sample holds a few counts of this clonotype. The chain links TRBV7-3 to TRBJ2-5, with D uncertain. The V end lost 5 bases, the J end lost 3 bases, and 10 bases lay between the germline ends. Germline V gives CDR1 SGHTA, CDR2 FQGTGA. The CDR3 runs to 13 residues. The CDR3 bases are TGTGCCAGCAGCGCTAGTACCAAAGAGACCCAGTACTTC. Protein sequence: CASSASTKETQYF.

This clonotype occurred a few times. Here the CDR3 DNA reads TGTGCCAGCAGATCCCTTGGGGTTAAGGGCTATGGCTACACCTTC. Encoded protein: CASRSLGVKGYGYTF. The chain employs TRBV12-3 or TRBV12-4 and TRBJ1-2; D is uncertain. Trimming stripped 6 bases from V and 4 bases from J, with 18 bases between. The CDR3 totals 15 residues.

Of note for this clonotype: At one end, the junction sequence differs from germline, possibly due to a read error. The chain has TRBV4-2 and TRBJ2-6; either TRBD1 or TRBD2 may fit D (5 bases each). Germline V CDR1 and CDR2: LGHNA, YNFKEQ. The CDR3 consists of 17 residues. CDR3 DNA sequence: TGTGCCATCAGCCCGGGGCCAAACCCGGGAGGGGCCAACGTCCTGACTTTC. Translating it yields CAISPGPNPGGANVLTF.

Only a few counts were recorded for this clonotype. The chain joins TRBV12-3 or TRBV12-4 to TRBJ1-5, with D possibly matching TRBD1 (6 bases). Trimming took off 6 bases at V and 6 bases at J, with 9 bases between the two ends. The CDR3 spans 12 residues. The CDR3 sequence: CASRGGGQPQHF. The CDR3 region has the DNA TGTGCCAGCAGAGGGGGAGGTCAGCCCCAGCATTTT.

The chain employs TRBV9 and TRBJ2-1; TRBD1 aligns across 11 bases. The CDR3 runs to 16 residues. Trimming cost V 4 bases and J 7 bases; bases outside gene matches: 10. Germline V gives CDR1 SGDLS, CDR2 YYNGEE. As DNA, the CDR3 is TGTGCCAGCAGCACCGGACAGGGGGCGCAAGCGAATGAGCAGTTCTTC. Protein sequence: CASSTGQGAQANEQFF.

This clonotype was counted between two and nine times. The chain carries TRBV12-3 or TRBV12-4 and TRBJ2-7; TRBD1 matches at 8 bases. This CDR3 has 15 amino acids. V lost 6 bases to trimming and J lost 5 bases; unmatched junction nucleotides: 12. As DNA, the CDR3 is TGTGCCAGCAGCCATAAAGGGGACAGGACCCACGAGCAGTACTTC. Its translation is CASSHKGDRTHEQYF.

V is TRBV7-2 and J is TRBJ2-2; D is perhaps TRBD2 (6 bases). CDR1 SGHTA and CDR2 FQGNSA come from the germline V gene. Deletions cut 2 bases from V and 3 bases from J, with 13 bases between. This CDR3 has 16 residues. The CDR3 loop reads CASSLRRGMDTGELFF. As DNA, the CDR3 is TGTGCCAGCAGCTTAAGGCGGGGAATGGACACCGGGGAGCTGTTTTTT.

The chain uses TRBV6-1 and TRBJ2-7, with 11 positions matching TRBD1. CDR1 MNHNS and CDR2 SASEGT come from the germline V gene. There are 14 residues in the CDR3. J gave up 3 bases and V 7 bases, and 5 bases lay outside the gene matches. The CDR3 protein is CASMRGQGGYEQYF. Here the CDR3 DNA reads TGTGCCAGCATGAGGGGACAGGGGGGCTACGAGCAGTACTTC.

This sequence joins TRBV6-2 or TRBV6-3 and TRBJ2-1; D may be TRBD1 (5 bases). Looked up from germline, CDR1 is MNHEY and CDR2 is SVGEGT. The CDR3 covers 13 residues. V was shortened by 8 bases and J by 9 bases, with 17 bases between the two germline ends. CDR3 DNA: TGTGCCAGCGGAACCTACCGGCAGGGTGAGCAGTTCTTC. It is translated as CASGTYRQGEQFF.

The chain is built from TRBV29-1 and TRBJ2-7, with D unclear. The V end lost 4 bases, the J end lost 3 bases, and 13 bases lay between the germline ends. Germline CDR1 reads SQVTM; CDR2 reads ANQGSEA. This CDR3 spans 13 amino acids. The CDR3 nucleotides read TGCAGCGTTGCCCTACAGCTAAACTACGAGCAGTACTTC. This translates into CSVALQLNYEQYF.

This clonotype was observed at least ten times. The chain employs TRBV29-1 and TRBJ2-4; possibly TRBD1 or TRBD2 for D (5 bases each). V was trimmed by 4 bases and J by 10 bases, leaving 20 bases between them. Germline values: CDR1 SQVTM, CDR2 ANQGSEA. The CDR3 contains 14 residues. Written as DNA, the CDR3 is TGCAGCGTTGCCTGGGCAGGGCTTGAGGGGATTCAGTACTTC. Its translation is CSVAWAGLEGIQYF. Full variable domain (rest looked up from reference TRBV29-1 and TRBJ2-4): SAVISQKPSRDICQRGTSLTIQCQVDSQVTMMFWYRQQPGQSLTLIATANQGSEATYESGFVIDKFPISRPNLTFSTLTVSNMSPEDSSIYLCSVAWAGLEGIQYFGAGTRLSVL.

The chain combines TRBV11-2 with TRBJ2-2; the D gene could be TRBD1 or TRBD2 (5 bases each). This CDR3 is 15 amino acids long. From germline, CDR1 is SGHAT and CDR2 FQNNGV. The ends were cut back, 3 bases at V and 3 bases at J, with 11 bases in the middle. This CDR3 is CASSFPGLYTGELFF. CDR3 bases: TGTGCCAGCAGCTTCCCGGGGCTTTACACCGGGGAGCTGTTTTTT.

This clonotype showed up just a few times. The chain employs TRBV20-1 and TRBJ1-1; D might be TRBD1 (6 bases). Trimming pared 5 bases from V and 0 bases from J, leaving 13 bases between. The germline V gene encodes CDR1 DFQATT and CDR2 SNEGSKA (reference sequence). This CDR3 comprises 14 residues. The CDR3 loop is CSALPGHVNTEAFF. The CDR3 bases are TGCAGTGCTCTACCGGGACACGTGAACACTGAAGCTTTCTTT.

This chain links TRBV20-1 with TRBJ2-1; 8 bases are a match to TRBD2. This CDR3 contains 13 residues. The germline V gene has CDR1 DFQATT and CDR2 SNEGSKA (reference sequence). The J segment lost 5 bases and the V segment lost 5 bases, leaving 5 bases of the junction unmatched. CDR3 sequence: CSAQRGGNNEQFF. Written as DNA, the CDR3 is TGCAGTGCTCAACGCGGGGGGAACAATGAGCAGTTCTTC.

This clonotype occurred many times. The chain couples TRBV5-1 to TRBJ2-3; D is undetermined. The CDR3 is made up of 16 amino acids. The germline V and J ends were trimmed by 1 base and 4 bases, with 16 bases remaining between them. Germline V gene sequence: CDR1 SGHRS, CDR2 YFSETQ. The chain's CDR3 is CASSLSLPAISDTQYF. CDR3 DNA: TGCGCCAGCAGCTTGAGTCTACCTGCCATCTCAGATACGCAGTATTTT.

A few counts support this clonotype. V is TRBV29-1 and J is TRBJ2-3, with D tentatively TRBD2 (7 bases). This CDR3 spans 13 amino acids. In germline, CDR1 is SQVTM, CDR2 ANQGSEA. Trimming took 2 bases from V and 5 from J, leaving 11 bases between them. The CDR3 here is CSVERGAGDTQYF. CDR3 nucleotides: TGCAGCGTTGAACGGGGGGCCGGAGATACGCAGTATTTT.